This TCR beta chain was captured in a study of beta chain features in type 1 diabetes. The germline CDR1 and CDR2 sequences are SGHAT and FQNNGV. The CDR3 consists of 16 residues. Trimming took 5 bases from V and 4 from J; bases not matched to a gene: 10. Of the isolated RNA, all was reverse transcribed, and so the sequenced material was expressed TCRB transcripts. Measured with immunoSEQ multiplex PCR; TCRdb has only the in-frame clones, and not every one. The sample includes 300,000 to 450,000 clones, roughly 12% of them seen just once. Sequenced: naive CD4+ T cells from blood. This sequence originates from a man between 18 and 29 years old in good health. The V gene is TRBV11-2, the J gene TRBJ2-3; 9 nucleotides match TRBD1. CDR3 amino acids: CASSHGTGPSADTQYF. For the CDR3, the DNA is TGTGCCAGCAGCCACGGGACAGGGCCCAGCGCAGATACGCAGTATTTT.